Listed here is a single TCR beta chain. No cognate antigen has been identified for it. Libraries were made using the immunoSEQ multiplex PCR assay. For the multiplex PCR, a mixture combining 60 forward primers for TCR Vbeta segments and 13 reverse primers for TCR Jbeta segments was used. A multiplex PCR assay on genomic DNA amplified the CDR3 region of rearranged TCR beta genes. Amplified TCR beta libraries were sequenced as 87-base-pair reads on the Illumina HiSeq System. Under the source paper's analysis protocol: A later analysis counted approximately 84 million unique TCR beta chains across the 700 or so repertoires, and some 11 million of these chains were shared by at least two donors. Raw reads were error-corrected and collapsed into unique sequences with a nearest-neighbor algorithm that merged closely related sequences to remove PCR and sequencing errors. To assign V, D and J gene segments, CDR3 sequences were aligned to IMGT reference sequences. For a sequence to be retained, a match of at least six nucleotides was required to both a V gene segment and a J gene segment. Rearrangements were classified as productive when the CDR3 lacked stop codons and remained in frame with V and J, and all other rearrangements were classified as non-productive. Following IMGT convention, CDR3 was defined as the stretch from the second conserved V-encoded cysteine up to the conserved J-encoded phenylalanine. Sequences without an unambiguous match to a single V gene segment were excluded from the earlier analysis of over 500 of the donors. In an earlier analysis of roughly 600 of the donors, a V segment was called functional when productive rearrangements were above 56.7%, and segregating when the standard deviation between donors exceeded 5%. A statistical classification framework was developed to diagnose cytomegalovirus status using the catalog of TCR beta chain sequences. In a later analysis, TCR nucleotide sequences were compared against IMGT/GENE-DB human TR gene sequences so that V and J genes could be assigned. The TCRdist pipeline was used in a later analysis to assign CDR3 sequences and most-parsimonious VDJ recombination scenarios. A later analysis defined each TCR beta chain by its CDR3 amino acid sequence plus V-gene family, and excluded reads lacking a unique V-gene family. To address suspected cross-contamination and a sequencing artifact, a later analysis removed under 600 highly shared, low-generation-probability nucleotide sequences. In a later analysis, a clonal expansion index was calculated for each public chain from normalized within-repertoire ranks of inferred template counts. In a later analysis, generation probabilities were computed using a VDJ recombination model fitted to out-of-frame rearrangements, and the results were checked against IGoR. A later analysis scored TCR-TCR, TCR-HLA and TCR-CMV co-occurrence with hypergeometric tests, applying a repertoire-size bias correction to TCR pairs. False discovery rates were estimated in a later analysis by permuting HLA or CMV assignments 20 times. In a later analysis, co-occurring TCRs were grouped with DBSCAN, and TCRdist sequence similarity was added when clustering was performed within HLA-allele-positive subsets. Repertoires with fewer than 30,000 or more than 120,000 public chains were left out of co-occurrence clustering, as were about 5 repertoires with anomalous nucleotide sharing. Not all clones reach the TCRdb copy of this immuneACCESS table, which keeps in-frame sequences only. Checked studies attribute under half of the gap to unresolved V genes and leave the rest unexplained. V, J and clone size are those of that table, while D and trimming were read from the DNA. This sample's table contains some 150,000 clones. 2% to 2.5% of the sample is taken by the ten largest.

Germline trimming amounts to 6 bases on V and 5 bases on J, with 9 as the count of junction bases outside the gene matches. CDR1 and CDR2 are read off the germline V gene as MGHDK and SYGVNS. The CDR3 contains 15 residues, cysteine and phenylalanine counted. Here the CDR3 DNA is all that survives: 45 bases in frame from base 1. The sample belongs to a study of cytomegalovirus exposure and HLA in healthy donors (dated by TCRdb to 2016 to 2017). As for the study more broadly: According to an earlier analysis of 550 to 750 of the donors, some 170 million T cells yielded some 110 million unique TCR beta sequences and approximately 300 Gb of sequence data. Using immunosequencing, the study profiled T cell repertoires from 500 to 800 subjects and related those repertoires to cytomegalovirus serostatus. Roughly 5 DR-DQ haplotypes were treated as single units for association and clustering because of strong linkage in the cohort. To study patterns of TCR occurrence, a later analysis re-analyzed previously published TCR beta repertoires from around 660 donors and added high-resolution HLA genotyping. The number of typed donors differed by locus: about 620-640 for A, B, C, DRB1 and DQB1; approximately 520 for DQA1; 606 for DPA1; and about 470 for DPB1. The study combined high-throughput TCR immunosequencing, statistical association of individual TCRs with disease status, and machine learning to predict cytomegalovirus infection status. The study was designed to test whether signatures of past pathogen exposure could be identified by cataloging public T cell receptors. Every discovery cohort repertoire had been produced on one sequencing platform. An early release that covered about 640 HLA-typed donors contained about 300 gigabases of sequencing data and tens of millions of unique TCR sequences. On average, about 240,000 unique TCR beta nucleotide sequences were sequenced per donor among a few hundred genotyped donors of the cohort, with around 19% of those sequences being non-productive. Of the approximately 400 genotyped donors, more than 75% were placed in the genetic ancestry cluster associated with self-reported Caucasian donors. A later genetic analysis took genome-wide SNP genotypes for about 65% of the roughly 670 donors and used that subset as a discovery cohort. HLA typing covered class I and class II loci at four-digit resolution. The later analysis used no new phenotypic data to find candidate immune exposures, relying instead on TCR beta sequences and their occurrence across donors. An earlier analysis of some 500 of the donors applied high-throughput TCR beta sequencing to assess whether each TCR beta V gene segment acted as functional or pseudogenic. Donor age, sex, ethnicity and CMV serostatus were compiled alongside the repertoire data. A separate validation cohort of about 110 different subjects was used in addition to the approximately 670-subject first cohort.

Here is what the overall study found, with its caveats: In vitro tests confirmed that a few of the cytomegalovirus-associated TCR beta chains recognize cytomegalovirus antigens. Broadly in line with IMGT annotations, most TCR beta V segments showed up in productive rearrangements about 87% or about 30% of the time in an earlier analysis of 450 to 600 of the donors. Strong co-occurrence of HLA alleles, especially DR and DQ, made assigning TCR associations to individual alleles difficult. Most TCR sequences were seen in very few donors, while some public TCRs were found in many individuals. Sequencing depth was assumed to be roughly uniform across donors in the presence/absence analyses, though that assumption may not hold. Immune exposure information for the cohort was limited to CMV serostatus. Only TCR beta chains were sequenced in this cohort, and the absence of alpha or paired-chain data limited detectable features. In a later genetic analysis, a missense DCLRE1C variant was associated with V-gene and J-gene trimming of TCR beta chains, and the association was replicated in an independent cohort. The sequencing pipeline was judged likely to have produced a cluster of highly shared sequence variants as a technical artifact. A further reported finding was that TCR beta sequences accurately predicted the HLA-A and HLA-B alleles for most subjects in the first cohort. HLA typing was unavailable for some donors at each locus, so association tests used only the typed subset. In a later analysis, TCR association rates were found to vary across HLA loci, with the most associated TCRs seen for DRB1 alleles and the fewest for HLA-C alleles. In both the original and validation cohorts, the classifier was reported to diagnose cytomegalovirus status with high specificity and sensitivity. In the study, some 180 TCR beta chains were listed as associated with cytomegalovirus. Because counts were too low, approximately 18 rarely observed V segments, including chromosome 9 orphons, were excluded from the earlier analysis of 587 of the donors. A later analysis found that most CMV-associated TCR beta chains appeared HLA-restricted, with HLA associations seemingly driven largely by CMV exposure. A later analysis associated 15,000 to 20,000 TCR beta sequences with specific HLA alleles at a false discovery rate of 0.05. Several of the top co-occurrence clusters appeared to be linked to parvovirus B19, influenza, CMV and Epstein-Barr virus, according to a later analysis. Correlated functional status among segregating V segments might reflect linkage disequilibrium, but an unknown experimental factor could not be ruled out. In a later analysis, HLA-associated TCR beta chains were found to be more clonally expanded and to have lower generation probabilities than equally common non-associated chains. According to the authors, the approach could potentially be generalized to other disease states and immunological phenotypes. Some IMGT-functional V segments, including TRBV6-2 and TRBV6-3, could not be distinguished by the 87-base-pair reads and were therefore excluded. In a later genetic analysis, fewer N-insertions in productive TCRs were reported among donors in an Asian-associated ancestry cluster than the roughly 700-donor mean.

The cohort was made up of about 610 healthy bone marrow donors. At the time of sampling, every cohort member was nominally healthy, though immune exposures that went unrecorded were likely present. The donor was CMV seronegative and was included in the group of a few hundred seronegative cohort members. Every donor gave a peripheral blood sample, and the peripheral blood mononuclear cells from that sample were used for TCR beta sequencing. The Qiagen DNeasy Blood Extraction Kit was used to extract genomic DNA from the blood cell samples. The clonotype was recovered from a woman aged 18-30 years in good health and CMV-seronegative. The chain is encoded by TRBV25-1 joined to TRBJ2-3; the central 9 bases match TRBD1. Sequencing was done on a sample of PBMCs. The CDR3 is CASRLTGQGGDTQYF. The nucleotide sequence is TGTGCCAGCAGACTGACGGGACAGGGAGGAGATACGCAGTATTTT.